These 31 T cell receptor beta chains were sequenced from one sample in a study of Ad26.COV2.S vaccination and SARS-CoV-2 variants. Clones were sequenced by immunoSEQ multiplex PCR, and TCRdb holds only the in-frame ones, with some missing. The sample contains roughly 500,000 clones, roughly 85% of which appear only once. Treatment given: about 20 received Ad26.COV2.S at low or high dose, single or two shots; 5 received placebo; per-sample allocation not given. On day 63 after the first injection, vaccine and placebo recipients gave samples. Sample: peripheral blood, taken in a trial of Ad26.COV2.S vaccine versus placebo. The receptors originated from a person aged 18 to 65 who received the Ad26.COV2.S COVID-19 vaccine or a placebo.

V is TRBV24-1 and J is TRBJ2-5, with 9 bases matching TRBD1. Germline CDR1 is KGHDR and CDR2 is SFDVKD. V lost 2 bases to trimming and J lost 4 bases; unmatched junction nucleotides: 4. There are 15 residues in the CDR3. The CDR3 here is CATSDWPGQGETQYF. The DNA of the CDR3 is TGTGCCACCAGTGATTGGCCGGGACAGGGAGAGACCCAGTACTTC.

The chain uses TRBV4-2 and TRBJ2-6; 9 bases agree with TRBD2. The CDR3 sequence is 18 residues long. V trimming: 5 bases; J trimming: 0 bases; junction bases outside the gene matches: 8. CDR1 LGHNA and CDR2 YNFKEQ come from the germline V gene. The CDR3 region has the DNA TGTGCCAGCAGCAGAAGACTAGCGGATCTCTCTGGGGCCAACGTCCTGACTTTC. This encodes CASSRRLADLSGANVLTF.

The chain recombines TRBV6-2 or TRBV6-3 with TRBJ2-7; 10 bases agree with TRBD2. The CDR3 sequence is 16 residues long. Germline CDR1 and CDR2: MNHEY and SVGEGT. Unmatched junction bases numbered 14, after V lost 6 bases and J lost 6 bases. The CDR3: CASSRQRRSGGGEQYF. For the CDR3, the DNA is TGTGCCAGCAGCCGACAACGGCGGAGCGGGGGGGGCGAGCAGTACTTC.

The chain recombines TRBV24-1 with TRBJ2-1, with a tentative D call TRBD1 (6 bases). Trimming took 8 bases from V and 5 from J, leaving 18 bases between them. The CDR3 extends over 15 amino acids. Germline V CDR1 and CDR2: KGHDR, SFDVKD. In DNA, the CDR3 is TGTGCCACCAAAGAAGGGGGTGCCAACAACAATGAGCAGTTCTTC. Translating it yields CATKEGGANNNEQFF.

V gene TRBV5-4 combines with J gene TRBJ2-1; unclear D gene. Germline-derived CDR1 and CDR2 are SGHNT and YYREEE (reference sequence). CDR3 length: 13 residues. Trimming stripped 0 bases from V and 7 bases from J, with 8 bases between. The CDR3 loop reads CASSLGYGNEQFF. The DNA for the CDR3 is TGTGCCAGCAGCTTGGGATACGGTAATGAGCAGTTCTTC.

This chain uses TRBV3-1 (or the pseudogene TRBV3-2) with TRBJ1-6; no reliable D call. Trimming pared 1 base from V and 8 bases from J, leaving 9 bases between. The CDR3 sequence is 14 residues long. Germline CDR1 is LGHDT and CDR2 is YNNKEL (reference sequence). The CDR3 protein is CASSQVVSYSPLHF. Here the CDR3 DNA reads TGTGCCAGCAGCCAAGTCGTGAGCTATTCACCCCTCCACTTT.

The gene calls are TRBV5-1 and TRBJ1-1; a weak D match, TRBD1 (5 bases). Trimming shortened V by 5 bases and J by 0 bases, and 11 bases separated the two germline ends. Germline CDR1 reads SGHRS; CDR2 reads YFSETQ. This CDR3 comprises 14 residues. CDR3 loop: CASSPRVVNTEAFF. The CDR3 DNA sequence: TGCGCCAGCAGTCCCAGGGTGGTGAACACTGAAGCTTTCTTT.

The genes are TRBV7-6 and TRBJ2-3; 13 bases align to TRBD2. Germline V gene sequence: CDR1 SGHVS, CDR2 FNYEAQ. V was clipped by 10 bases and J by 8 bases; unmatched bases: 15. The CDR3 extends over 16 amino acids. DNA of the CDR3: TGTGCCACCGGATCGGGACTAGCGGGACGGGGAGGTACGCAGTATTTT. Protein product: CATGSGLAGRGGTQYF.

The table lists this clone with a few counts. The chain couples TRBV19 to TRBJ1-2; no reliable D call. V lost 7 bases and J lost 8, with 14 bases in between. This CDR3 has 12 residues. Germline CDR1 LNHDA, CDR2 SQIVND (reference sequence). This CDR3 is CASTLPGSGYTF. The CDR3 DNA is TGTGCCAGTACCCTGCCGGGGAGCGGCTACACCTTC. Filled out from reference TRBV19 and TRBJ1-2, the complete variable domain reads DGGITQSPKYLFRKEGQNVTLSCEQNLNHDAMYWYRQDPGQGLRLIYYSQIVNDFQKGDIAEGYSVSREKKESFPLTVTSAQKNPTAFYLCASTLPGSGYTFGSGTRLTVV.

V is TRBV18 and J is TRBJ2-3, with a tentative D call TRBD2 (6 bases). The germline V gene encodes CDR1 KGHSH and CDR2 LQKENI. There are 15 residues in the CDR3. V shed 4 bases and J shed 2 bases, with 13 bases lying between them. For the CDR3, the DNA is TGTGCCAGCTCACGGGACTTCCTTTCCACAGATACGCAGTATTTT. This codes for CASSRDFLSTDTQYF.

The rearrangement uses TRBV11-3 and TRBJ2-2; 7 bases fit TRBD1. CDR1 SGHNT and CDR2 YENEEA come from the germline V gene. Germline trimming cut 1 base from V and 3 bases from J; bases unmatched to any gene: 2. This CDR3 spans 15 amino acids. The CDR3, as DNA: TGTGCCAGCAGCTTAGGGACAGGTGACACCGGGGAGCTGTTTTTT. Its translation: CASSLGTGDTGELFF.

The DNA of the CDR3 is TGTGCCAGCAGTGAAGATCTAGCGGGAGGTTGGGGAGATACGCAGTATTTT. Translated, it gives CASSEDLAGGWGDTQYF. The rearrangement uses TRBV6-1 and TRBJ2-3; 11 positions match TRBD2. CDR1 and CDR2 (germline): MNHNS, SASEGT. The CDR3 covers 17 residues. The V gene end was trimmed by 1 base and the J gene end by 5 bases; junction bases not matched to a gene: 8.

CDR3 amino acids: CASSLGGTGGHEQYF. CDR3 DNA sequence: TGTGCCAGCAGCTTGGGAGGGACAGGGGGCCACGAGCAGTACTTC. V and J are TRBV5-5 and TRBJ2-7, with 12 bases fitting TRBD1. The CDR3 runs 15 residues. Germline V gene sequence: CDR1 SGHKS, CDR2 YYEKEE (reference sequence). The junction had 3 bases not matched to a gene; V was cut back by 0 bases and J by 5 bases.

J is TRBJ1-1 and V is TRBV6-6, with no clear D. The CDR3 extends over 14 amino acids. V lost 6 bases to trimming and J lost 4 bases, with 15 bases between them. CDR1 is MNHNY, CDR2 SVGAGI, per germline (reference sequence). As DNA, the CDR3 is TGTGCCAGCAGCCCCAACGGCGGAGTCACTGAAGCTTTCTTT. Protein product: CASSPNGGVTEAFF.

The genes are TRBV7-2 and TRBJ1-5; 9 bases fit TRBD1. The V gene's germline CDR1 is SGHTA and CDR2 FQGNSA. This CDR3 is built from 15 residues. V was pared by 2 bases and J by 2 bases, with 1 base of the junction left unmatched. For the CDR3, the DNA is TGTGCCAGCAGCTTATGGGACAGGGGCAATCAGCCCCAGCATTTT. Its translation is CASSLWDRGNQPQHF.

A word on this clone: This CDR3 is also generated by other DNA sequences in the sample. This chain links TRBV6-2 or TRBV6-3 with TRBJ2-3; D not resolved. Germline V lookup: CDR1 MNHEY, CDR2 SVGEGT. Trimming cost V 6 bases and J 0 bases, with 4 bases left between them. The CDR3 runs 12 residues. The CDR3 spells CASSRSTDTQYF. CDR3 nucleotides: TGTGCCAGCAGCAGAAGCACAGATACGCAGTATTTT.

A note on this clone: A read error may account for a junction end that differs from germline. V usage is TRBV14 and J usage is TRBJ2-5; D is unresolved. This CDR3 comprises 12 residues. Germline values: CDR1 SGHDN, CDR2 FVKESK. The CDR3 coding sequence is TGTGCCAGCAGCCAAAACCATGAGACCCAGTACTTC. Residues: CASSQNHETQYF. The full variable domain, its missing parts supplied by reference TRBV14 and TRBJ2-5, is EAGVTQFPSHSVIEKGQTVTLRCDPISGHDNLYWYRRVMGKEIKFLLHFVKESKQDESGMPNNRFLAERTGGTYSTLKVQPAELEDSGVYFCASSQNHETQYFGPGTRLLVL.

This chain uses TRBV28 with TRBJ2-7; D possibly corresponds to TRBD2 (7 bases). The V gene's germline CDR1 is MDHEN and CDR2 SYDVKM. CDR3 length: 16 amino acids. Trimming removed 3 bases from V and 2 bases from J, with 17 bases in between. CDR3 loop: CASSFKGGEKPYEQYF. In nucleotides, the CDR3 is TGTGCCAGCAGTTTTAAAGGGGGGGAGAAGCCCTACGAGCAGTACTTC.

The V and J genes are TRBV7-2 and TRBJ2-2; no definite D call. Trimming shortened V by 1 base and J by 0 bases, and 6 bases separated the two germline ends. CDR3 length: 15 amino acids. Germline CDR1 is SGHTA and CDR2 is FQGNSA. The CDR3: CASSLGQANTGELFF. DNA for the CDR3: TGTGCCAGCAGCTTAGGCCAGGCGAACACCGGGGAGCTGTTTTTT.

The chain uses TRBV28 and TRBJ2-5; TRBD2 is a possible D gene (6 bases). Germline loops: CDR1 MDHEN, CDR2 SYDVKM. The CDR3 extends over 14 amino acids. Trimming shortened V by 7 bases and J by 7 bases, and 19 bases separated the two germline ends. The CDR3 bases are TGTGCCAGCACTTGGGGAACAGCGGGTGGGACCCAGTACTTC. Protein sequence: CASTWGTAGGTQYF.

This clone was observed a handful of times. The chain recombines TRBV7-9 with TRBJ1-2; possible D gene TRBD1, 5 bases. The CDR3 runs to 13 residues. Between the trimmed V and J ends, which lost 0 bases and 8 bases, there was a span of 10 bases. Per the germline V gene, CDR1 is SEHNR and CDR2 is FQNEAQ (reference sequence). In DNA form, the CDR3 reads TGTGCCAGCAGCTTAGCGGACATTAACGGCTACACCTTC. As protein: CASSLADINGYTF.

V is TRBV5-1 and J is TRBJ2-3, with 9 bases identical to TRBD2. The junction had 20 bases not matched to a gene; V was cut back by 4 bases and J by 2 bases. The CDR3 spans 20 residues. Germline V gene sequence: CDR1 SGHRS, CDR2 YFSETQ. The CDR3 protein is CASSPLAGGTSRYLTDTQYF. The CDR3 nucleotides read TGCGCCAGCAGCCCCCTCGCAGGGGGGACTAGCCGATATCTCACAGATACGCAGTATTTT.

The rearrangement joins TRBV5-1 to TRBJ2-3; 7 positions match TRBD2. The junction had 4 bases not matched to a gene; V was cut back by 3 bases and J by 3 bases. The V gene's germline CDR1 is SGHRS and CDR2 YFSETQ. The CDR3 covers 14 residues. CDR3 DNA: TGCGCCAGCAGCTCCGGGGGGAGTACAGATACGCAGTATTTT. Its protein is CASSSGGSTDTQYF.

J is TRBJ2-7 and V is TRBV28; 8 bases agree with TRBD1. Looked up from germline, CDR1 is MDHEN and CDR2 is SYDVKM. This CDR3 has 13 residues. V lost 5 bases and J lost 3; bases outside the gene matches: 3. CDR3 nucleotide sequence: TGTGCCAGCAGTCAGGGGGCAGTCTACGAGCAGTACTTC. Translating it yields CASSQGAVYEQYF.

The V and J genes are TRBV27 and TRBJ1-5, with D possibly being TRBD1 (6 bases). The CDR3 spans 15 residues. Per the germline V gene, CDR1 is MNHEY and CDR2 is SMNVEV (reference sequence). Trimming left V 1 base short and J 4 bases short, with 11 bases between. The chain's CDR3 is CASSLYRGGNQPQHF. DNA of the CDR3: TGTGCCAGCAGTTTATACAGAGGGGGGAATCAGCCCCAGCATTTT.

V and J are TRBV4-2 and TRBJ2-1; possibly TRBD1 for D (5 bases). The length of the CDR3 is 16 residues. The germline CDR1 and CDR2 sequences are LGHNA and YNFKEQ. With 1 base removed from V and 2 bases from J, the gap between germline ends came to 12 bases. CDR3 amino acids: CASSQGDSAAYNEQFF. The CDR3, as DNA: TGTGCCAGCAGCCAAGGCGACAGCGCCGCCTACAATGAGCAGTTCTTC.

The chain employs TRBV18 and TRBJ1-4, with 8 bases identical to TRBD1. V was clipped by 6 bases and J by 8 bases; unmatched bases: 11. CDR1 is KGHSH, CDR2 LQKENI, per germline. This CDR3 comprises 15 residues. The CDR3 DNA reads TGTGCCAGCTCCCTTGGCAGGGGGCTGGTCGAAAAACTGTTTTTT. Its translation is CASSLGRGLVEKLFF.

The chain carries TRBV7-3 and TRBJ2-7; 7 bases fit TRBD1. The V gene's germline CDR1 is SGHTA and CDR2 FQGTGA. V was pared by 5 bases and J by 3 bases, with 7 bases of the junction left unmatched. The CDR3 sequence is 14 residues long. CDR3 protein: CASSATGTVYEQYF. CDR3 nucleotide sequence: TGTGCCAGCAGCGCCACCGGGACAGTCTACGAGCAGTACTTC.

This clone showed up just once. The chain uses TRBV6-5 and TRBJ2-7, with a tentative D call TRBD1 (7 bases). Germline CDR1 reads MNHEY; CDR2 reads SVGAGI. This CDR3 comprises 13 residues. V shed 6 bases and J shed 1 base, with 10 bases lying between them. The CDR3: CASREGASYEQYF. For the CDR3, the DNA is TGTGCCAGCAGGGAGGGGGCGTCCTACGAGCAGTACTTC.

The chain uses TRBV9 and TRBJ2-7; TRBD2 is a possible D gene (6 bases). The CDR3 is 14 amino acids. With 1 base removed from V and 0 bases from J, the gap between germline ends came to 8 bases. Per the germline V gene, CDR1 is SGDLS and CDR2 is YYNGEE. The CDR3 DNA follows: TGTGCCAGCAGCGTACGGGAGAGCTCCTACGAGCAGTACTTC. Translation gives CASSVRESSYEQYF. The whole variable domain, filled in from reference TRBV9 and TRBJ2-7, reads DSGVTQTPKHLITATGQRVTLRCSPRSGDLSVYWYQQSLDQGLQFLIQYYNGEERAKGNILERFSAQQFPDLHSELNLSSLELGDSALYFCASSVRESSYEQYFGPGTRLTVT.

V usage is TRBV15 and J usage is TRBJ1-2; D unresolved. The germline V gene has CDR1 LNHNV and CDR2 YYDKDF (reference sequence). This CDR3 comprises 20 residues. Trimming left V 3 bases short and J 2 bases short, with 28 bases between. This chain's CDR3 is CATSSGKPGRVRHTNYGYTF. In DNA, the CDR3 is TGTGCCACCAGCAGCGGAAAACCCGGGCGGGTTAGGCACACCAACTATGGCTACACCTTC. Looking up the rest from reference TRBV15 and TRBJ1-2 gives the full variable domain: DAMVIQNPRYQVTQFGKPVTLSCSQTLNHNVMYWYQQKSSQAPKLLFHYYDKDFNNEADTPDNFQSRRPNTSFCFLDIRSPGLGDTAMYLCATSSGKPGRVRHTNYGYTFGSGTRLTVV.